A single sample gave rise to the 24 T cell receptor beta chains below, sequenced in a study of molecular identifiers for immune sequencing clone quantification. TCRdb ran MiXCR on the PCR reads and lists one entry per CDR3 protein. This sample carries more than 85,000 distinct CDR3 sequences, 30% to 45% of them seen once, and the ten largest clones take 9.5% to 10%. The material sequenced was naive CD8+ T cells from blood, with Jurkat cell RNA spiked in. Described subset: FACS-sorted CD8+CD4-CCR7+CD45RA+ naive T cells. These receptors all come from a human donor in good health. Some libraries in this study had Jurkat cell RNA spiked in.

Notes on this clonotype: A junction end diverges from the germline sequence, so it may reflect a read error. This chain uses TRBV28 with TRBJ1-5, with a possible D match to TRBD1 (5 bases). Germline CDR1 and CDR2: MDHEN and SYDVKM. The CDR3 length is 16 residues. CDR3 DNA: TGTGCCGGCAGGTTTGTCTTGGGGGTCGGCAATCAGCCCCAGCATTTT. It codes for CAGRFVLGVGNQPQHF.

V is TRBV27 and J is TRBJ2-4; D is possibly TRBD1 (6 bases). Germline V gives CDR1 MNHEY, CDR2 SMNVEV (reference sequence). V was pared by 0 bases and J by 7 bases, with 13 bases between. The CDR3 runs 15 residues. The CDR3 DNA reads as TGTGCCAGCAGTTTATCGGTACAGGGTCTGAACATTCAGTACTTC. Protein sequence: CASSLSVQGLNIQYF.

Comments on this clonotype: A much bigger clone sits one base away, suggesting this may be a read error. The chain links TRBV20-1 to TRBJ1-5; D possibly corresponds to TRBD1 (5 bases). The CDR3 loop spans 13 amino acids. Germline CDR1 reads DFQATT; CDR2 reads SNEGSKA (reference sequence). The CDR3 DNA reads TGCAGTGTTGCAGGGCCGAATTCGTTGCCCAAGCATTTT. It codes for CSVAGPNSLPKHF.

V usage is TRBV20-1 and J usage is TRBJ2-7; D gene uncertain. Germline V gives CDR1 DFQATT, CDR2 SNEGSKA (reference sequence). The CDR3 spans 14 residues. V gave up 3 bases and J gave up 2 bases, with 14 bases separating them. The CDR3 DNA reads as TGCAGTGCTAGTGATGCCAAGGGAACCTACGAGCAGTACTTC. Its protein product is CSASDAKGTYEQYF.

A remark on this clonotype: This may be a read error: a much more frequent sequence differs by one nucleotide. V is TRBV12-5 and J is TRBJ2-3, with D perhaps assigned TRBD1 or TRBD2 (5 bases each). The CDR3 covers 16 residues. The germline CDR1 and CDR2 sequences are LGHNT and FRNRAP. CDR3 residues: CVSGLGYGAFTDTQYF. The CDR3 DNA sequence: TGTGTTAGTGGTTTGGGATACGGGGCCTTCACAGATACGCAGTATTTT.

A note on this clonotype: A read error may account for a junction end that differs from germline. J is TRBJ1-5 and V is TRBV4-1; D may be TRBD1 (6 bases). Germline V CDR1 and CDR2: MGHRA, YSYEKL. This CDR3 region has 14 residues. The CDR3 DNA reads as TGCGCCGGCAGCCGGGGGGCCCGCAATCAGCCCCAGCATTTT. This codes for CAGSRGARNQPQHF.

This clonotype came up once. At one of its ends the junction is not consistent with the germline gene, which may arise from a read error. The chain carries TRBV5-6 and TRBJ2-5, with TRBD1 matching 9 bases. The CDR3 totals 15 residues. The germline V gene encodes CDR1 SGHDT and CDR2 YYEEEE. DNA of the CDR3: TGTGCCAGCACTCAGGGGACAGGGAGACCGGAGACCCGGTACTTC. Amino acid sequence: CASTQGTGRPETRYF.

This clonotype was counted ten times or more. The chain employs TRBV28 and TRBJ2-3; D may match TRBD1 or TRBD2 (5 bases each). The V and J ends lost 2 bases and 5 bases respectively, with 8 bases between them. Germline CDR1 reads MDHEN; CDR2 reads SYDVKM. This CDR3 has 13 amino acids. DNA for the CDR3: TGTGCCAGCAGTTTACAGGGAGTAGATACGCAGTATTTT. Protein: CASSLQGVDTQYF. The variable domain in full, with the rest retrieved from reference TRBV28 and TRBJ2-3, is DVKVTQSSRYLVKRTGEKVFLECVQDMDHENMFWYRQDPGLGLRLIYFSYDVKMKEKGDIPEGYSVSREKKERFSLILESASTNQTSMYLCASSLQGVDTQYFGPGTRLTVL.

With respect to this clonotype: The junction shows a germline mismatch at one end, possibly a read error. The V and J genes are TRBV10-3 and TRBJ1-1; tentative D call: TRBD1 (6 bases). The CDR3 covers 15 residues. Germline V gene data show CDR1 as ENHRY and CDR2 as SYGVKD. DNA of the CDR3: TGTGCCATCAGTGATCCCCGGGGGCGCGACACTGAGGCTTTCTTT. It encodes CAISDPRGRDTEAFF.

V gene TRBV7-8 combines with J gene TRBJ2-5, with TRBD2 matching over 7 bases. CDR3 length equals 17 residues. In germline, CDR1 is SGHVS, CDR2 FQNEAQ. The V segment lost 0 bases and the J segment 1 base; nucleotides outside the gene matches: 8. CDR3 in DNA: TGTGCCAGCAGCTTAGCTCTTGGACTAGGACCCCAAGAGACCCAGTACTTC. Protein: CASSLALGLGPQETQYF.

This clonotype appeared a few times. The rearrangement joins TRBV19 to TRBJ2-7; D is perhaps TRBD1 or TRBD2 (5 bases each). Trimming took off 0 bases at V and 2 bases at J, with 14 bases between the two ends. This CDR3 has 16 residues. CDR1 and CDR2 from the germline V gene are LNHDA and SQIVND (reference sequence). The CDR3 DNA is TGTGCCAGTAGTATAGAGTTAGGGACGGCGACCTACGAGCAGTACTTC. Translated, it gives CASSIELGTATYEQYF.

This clonotype was seen only a few times. The DNA of the CDR3 is TGTGCCAGCAGTCCCCTGCCAGCGGCGGAGGGGGATACGCAGTATTTT. The encoded protein is CASSPLPAAEGDTQYF. This sequence joins TRBV6-2 or TRBV6-3 and TRBJ2-3, with D possibly matching TRBD2 (6 bases). The germline CDR1 and CDR2 sequences are MNHEY and SVGEGT. Between the trimmed V and J ends, which lost 5 bases and 6 bases, there was a span of 21 bases. The CDR3 has 16 residues.

With respect to this clonotype: An end of the junction does not agree with germline; a read error may underlie this. J is TRBJ1-6 and V is TRBV4-3, with D possibly TRBD1 on 5 matching bases. Germline V gene sequence: CDR1 LGHNA, CDR2 YSLEER. This CDR3 is 15 amino acids long. CDR3 amino acids: CASSQAGTQNSPLHF. CDR3 sequence (DNA): TGCGCCAGTAGCCAAGCCGGGACCCAAAATTCACCCCTCCACTTT.

This clonotype occurred many times. V and J are TRBV3-1 and TRBJ1-5; 8 bases align to TRBD1. This CDR3 comprises 14 residues. The ends lost 1 base at V and 7 bases at J; junction bases unmatched: 3. Germline assignment: CDR1 LGHDT and CDR2 YNNKEL (reference sequence). The CDR3 coding sequence is TGTGCCAGCAGCCAAGTCCAGGGGGCCCAGCCCCAGCATTTT. Protein: CASSQVQGAQPQHF.

The sample holds a few counts of this clonotype. The rearrangement joins TRBV27 to TRBJ2-3, with D perhaps TRBD1 (6 bases). Germline V gene lookup returns CDR1 MNHEY and CDR2 SMNVEV (reference sequence). CDR3 length: 16 amino acids. The ends were cut back, 1 base at V and 3 bases at J, with 14 bases in the middle. The CDR3 nucleotides are TGTGCCAGCAGTTTATGGGACACTAGGGATACAGATACGCAGTATTTT. Protein sequence: CASSLWDTRDTDTQYF.

The chain combines TRBV12-3 or TRBV12-4 with TRBJ1-2; D might be TRBD1 (5 bases). The V gene lost 6 bases and the J gene lost 7 bases, with 15 bases spanning the gap. The CDR3 runs to 13 residues. The DNA of the CDR3 is TGTGCCAGCAGCCTCTGGGGCCTGAGTGGCTACACCTTC. It encodes CASSLWGLSGYTF.

A remark on this clonotype: No conserved phenylalanine or tryptophan ends this CDR3, so it is likely a read error. The V call is TRBV7-9, the J call TRBJ1-1, with a possible D match to TRBD1 (5 bases). The germline V and J ends were trimmed by 5 bases and 0 bases, with 16 bases remaining between them. Germline V gives CDR1 SEHNR, CDR2 FQNEAQ (reference sequence). The CDR3 has 16 amino acids. The CDR3 loop reads CASSRGTAFMNTEAFL. The CDR3 DNA sequence: TGTGCCAGCAGCCGTGGGACTGCCTTCATGAACACTGAAGCTTTCCTT.

Regarding this clonotype: This could be a read error, since a much larger clone is one nucleotide away. A read error is likely, as this CDR3 ends without the conserved phenylalanine or tryptophan. The chain couples TRBV5-6 to TRBJ2-5; no reliable D call. The CDR3 is made up of 13 amino acids. V lost 4 bases to trimming and J lost 5 bases, with 12 bases between them. CDR1 SGHDT and CDR2 YYEEEE come from the germline V gene. The CDR3 region is CASSPPLAETQYI. The CDR3 nucleotides read TGTGCCAGCAGCCCCCCGCTGGCGGAGACCCAGTACATC.

Comments on this clonotype: One end of the junction varies from germline; a read error may be responsible. The gene calls are TRBV7-9 and TRBJ2-2, with 9 bases lining up with TRBD1. Germline V gene data show CDR1 as SEHNR and CDR2 as FQNEAQ (reference sequence). The CDR3 runs 16 residues. The CDR3 DNA sequence: TGTGCCAGCAGCTCGACGGACAGGGGATTGGCCGGGGAGCGGTTTTTT. Translation: CASSSTDRGLAGERFF.

Comments on this clonotype: The CDR3 does not end in the conserved phenylalanine or tryptophan, so this is likely a read error. The chain combines TRBV5-3 with TRBJ2-7, with D maybe TRBD2 (5 bases). TRBV5-3 carries the ORF label, with uncertain function. The CDR3 runs 12 residues. The CDR3 loop is CASSLGGYEQYL. The CDR3 bases are TGTGCCAGCAGCTTGGGCGGGTACGAGCAGTACCTC.

This clonotype was seen more than once but under ten times. The V gene is TRBV28, the J gene TRBJ1-6; D is perhaps TRBD1 (6 bases). This CDR3 is 16 amino acids long. Germline loops: CDR1 MDHEN, CDR2 SYDVKM. Trimming shortened V by 10 bases and J by 0 bases, and 16 bases separated the two germline ends. The CDR3 sequence: CATLGGLTSYNSPLHF. The CDR3 DNA follows: TGTGCCACCCTCGGGGGGCTGACCTCCTATAATTCACCCCTCCACTTT.

This clonotype was detected only once. The junction does not match germline at one end; this may be a read error. This rearrangement joins TRBV12-3 or TRBV12-4 to TRBJ1-4; D is unresolved. CDR3 length equals 14 residues. The DNA for the CDR3 is TGTGCCTGCAGCCCCTACACAGCTAATGAAAAACTGTTTTTT. Translating gives CACSPYTANEKLFF.

This clonotype was counted many times. The V call is TRBV27, the J call TRBJ2-7; D gene uncertain. The germline V gene has CDR1 MNHEY and CDR2 SMNVEV (reference sequence). The CDR3 spans 13 residues. Trimming pared 7 bases from V and 0 bases from J, leaving 10 bases between. CDR3 sequence reads: CASTGPSSYEQYF. The CDR3 nucleotides are TGTGCCAGCACTGGGCCGTCCTCCTACGAGCAGTACTTC.

The chain is built from TRBV28 and TRBJ2-2, with 11 bases that match TRBD1. Trimming at V came to 5 bases and at J to 4 bases, leaving 3 bases not matched to a gene. The CDR3 consists of 15 residues. Germline V lookup: CDR1 MDHEN, CDR2 SYDVKM. The CDR3 DNA reads TGTGCCAGCAGTAGGACAGGGGGCTTCACCGGGGAGCTGTTTTTT. Translated: CASSRTGGFTGELFF.